This paragraph covers one TCR beta chain sequence. The antigen remains undetermined. In patients chosen for sequencing, flow cytometry had shown CD8+CD57+ cell expansion. Patients, without exception, had severe acquired aplastic anemia. These data are taken from a study of CD8+CD57+ T cells in acquired aplastic anemia. On the study more broadly: DNA from sorted CD4+ and CD8+ cells averaged roughly 3.2 ug. Study outcomes and limitations: In common between the patients and the controls were some 28 CD8+ CDR3 sequences. Any difference that existed in CD8+ Simpson's diversity between patients and controls was not significant.

V was cut by 2 bases and J by 2 bases, with 6 bases left in between. This CDR3 has 13 amino acids. Per the germline V gene, CDR1 is SGHVS and CDR2 is FQNEAQ. Profiling of TCR beta VDJ combinations and CDR3 sequences used genomic DNA as template. Using its own MiXCR run on the reads, TCRdb lists one record per CDR3 protein. The sample contains about 160,000 distinct CDR3 sequences, 40% to 50% of which appear only once. Sequencing input: sorted CD4+, CD8+, or CD8+CD57+ T cells (not recorded which) from PBMCs. J is TRBJ1-2 and V is TRBV7-8; D is undetermined. This TCR was sampled from a human donor with aplastic anemia. The CDR3 coding sequence is TGTGCCAGCAGCTTATTAGGGAACTATGGCTACACCTTC. Translated: CASSLLGNYGYTF.